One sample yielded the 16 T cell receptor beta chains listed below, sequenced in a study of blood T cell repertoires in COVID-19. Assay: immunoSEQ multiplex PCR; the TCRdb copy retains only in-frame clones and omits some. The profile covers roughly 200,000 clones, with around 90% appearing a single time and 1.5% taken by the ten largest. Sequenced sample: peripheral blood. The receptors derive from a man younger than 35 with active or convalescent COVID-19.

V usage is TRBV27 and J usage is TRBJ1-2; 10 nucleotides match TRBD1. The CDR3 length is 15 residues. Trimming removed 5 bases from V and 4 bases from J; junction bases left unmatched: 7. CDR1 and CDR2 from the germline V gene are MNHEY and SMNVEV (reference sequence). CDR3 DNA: TGTGCCAGCAGTATCACGACAGGGGGCGCCTATGGCTACACCTTC. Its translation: CASSITTGGAYGYTF.

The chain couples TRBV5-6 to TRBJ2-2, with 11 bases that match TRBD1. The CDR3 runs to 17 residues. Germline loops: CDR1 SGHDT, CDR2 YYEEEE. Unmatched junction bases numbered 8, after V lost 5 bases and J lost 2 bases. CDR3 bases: TGTGCCAGCAGAAAGGACAGGGGGCGGACTAACACCGGGGAGCTGTTTTTT. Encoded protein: CASRKDRGRTNTGELFF.

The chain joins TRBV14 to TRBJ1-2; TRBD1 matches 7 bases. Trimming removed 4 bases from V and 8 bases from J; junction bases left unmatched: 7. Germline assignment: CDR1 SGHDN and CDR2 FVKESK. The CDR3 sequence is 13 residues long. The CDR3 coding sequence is TGTGCCAGCAGCCCGGGACAGTGGGACGGCTACACCTTC. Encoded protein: CASSPGQWDGYTF. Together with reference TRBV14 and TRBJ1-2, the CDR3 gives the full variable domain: EAGVTQFPSHSVIEKGQTVTLRCDPISGHDNLYWYRRVMGKEIKFLLHFVKESKQDESGMPNNRFLAERTGGTYSTLKVQPAELEDSGVYFCASSPGQWDGYTFGSGTRLTVV.

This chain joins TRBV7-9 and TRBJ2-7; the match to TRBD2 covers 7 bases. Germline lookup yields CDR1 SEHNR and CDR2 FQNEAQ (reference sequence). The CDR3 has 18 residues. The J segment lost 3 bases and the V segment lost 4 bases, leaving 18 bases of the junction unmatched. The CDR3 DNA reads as TGTGCCAGCAGCTCGCGCGGGCGGGAGCGCCCAACCCACTACGAGCAGTACTTC. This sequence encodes CASSSRGRERPTHYEQYF.

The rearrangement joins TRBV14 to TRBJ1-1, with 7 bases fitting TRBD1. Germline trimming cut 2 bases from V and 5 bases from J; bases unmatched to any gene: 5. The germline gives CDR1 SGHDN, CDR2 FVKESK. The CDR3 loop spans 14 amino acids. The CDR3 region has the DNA TGTGCCAGCAGCCAAACCCCAGGGGGAACTGAAGCTTTCTTT. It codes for CASSQTPGGTEAFF. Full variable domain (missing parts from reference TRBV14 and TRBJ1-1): EAGVTQFPSHSVIEKGQTVTLRCDPISGHDNLYWYRRVMGKEIKFLLHFVKESKQDESGMPNNRFLAERTGGTYSTLKVQPAELEDSGVYFCASSQTPGGTEAFFGQGTRLTVV.

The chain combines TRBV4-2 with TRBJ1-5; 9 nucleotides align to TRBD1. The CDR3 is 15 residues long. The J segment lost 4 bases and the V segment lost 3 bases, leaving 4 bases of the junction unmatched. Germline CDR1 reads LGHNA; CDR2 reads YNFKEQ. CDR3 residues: CASSQGQGQNQPQHF. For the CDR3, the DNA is TGTGCCAGCAGCCAGGGACAGGGACAAAATCAGCCCCAGCATTTT.

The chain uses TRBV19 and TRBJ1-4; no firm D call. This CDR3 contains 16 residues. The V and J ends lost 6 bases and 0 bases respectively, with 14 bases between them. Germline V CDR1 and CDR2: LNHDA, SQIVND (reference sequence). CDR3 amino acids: CASRPNDWSTNEKLFF. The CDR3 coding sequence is TGTGCCAGTAGACCAAACGACTGGTCAACTAATGAAAAACTGTTTTTT. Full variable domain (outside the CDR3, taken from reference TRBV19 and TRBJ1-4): DGGITQSPKYLFRKEGQNVTLSCEQNLNHDAMYWYRQDPGQGLRLIYYSQIVNDFQKGDIAEGYSVSREKKESFPLTVTSAQKNPTAFYLCASRPNDWSTNEKLFFGSGTQLSVL.

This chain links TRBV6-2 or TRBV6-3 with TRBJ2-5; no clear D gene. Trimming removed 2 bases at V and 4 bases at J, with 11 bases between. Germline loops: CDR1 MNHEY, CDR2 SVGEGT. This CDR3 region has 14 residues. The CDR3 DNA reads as TGTGCCAGCAGTTACGCGGCCGAAGGAGAGACCCAGTACTTC. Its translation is CASSYAAEGETQYF.

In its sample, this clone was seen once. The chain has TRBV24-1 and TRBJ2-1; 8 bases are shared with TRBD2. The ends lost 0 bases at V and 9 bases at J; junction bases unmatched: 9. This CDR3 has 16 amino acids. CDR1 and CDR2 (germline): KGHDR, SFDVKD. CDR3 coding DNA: TGTGCCACCAGTGATTTGTCCCGGGAGGGCTTCAGTGAGCAGTTCTTC. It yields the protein CATSDLSREGFSEQFF.

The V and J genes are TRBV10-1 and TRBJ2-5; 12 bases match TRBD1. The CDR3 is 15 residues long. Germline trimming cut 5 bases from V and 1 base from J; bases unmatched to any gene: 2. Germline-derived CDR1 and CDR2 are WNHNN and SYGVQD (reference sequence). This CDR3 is CASSPGQGAQETQYF. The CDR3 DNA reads TGCGCCAGCAGTCCGGGACAGGGGGCCCAAGAGACCCAGTACTTC.

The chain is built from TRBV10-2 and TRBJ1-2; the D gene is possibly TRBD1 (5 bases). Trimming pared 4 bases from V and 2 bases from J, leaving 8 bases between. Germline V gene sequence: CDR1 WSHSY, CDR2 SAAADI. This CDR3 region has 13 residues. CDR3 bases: TGCGCCAGCAGTGGACAGCTGAACTATGGCTACACCTTC. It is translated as CASSGQLNYGYTF.

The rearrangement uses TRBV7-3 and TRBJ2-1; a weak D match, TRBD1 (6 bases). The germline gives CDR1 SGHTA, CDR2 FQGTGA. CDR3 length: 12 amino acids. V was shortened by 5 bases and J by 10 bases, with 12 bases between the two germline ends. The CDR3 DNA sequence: TGTGCCAGCAGCCCCGTTGGGGGCGAGCAGTTCTTC. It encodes CASSPVGGEQFF.

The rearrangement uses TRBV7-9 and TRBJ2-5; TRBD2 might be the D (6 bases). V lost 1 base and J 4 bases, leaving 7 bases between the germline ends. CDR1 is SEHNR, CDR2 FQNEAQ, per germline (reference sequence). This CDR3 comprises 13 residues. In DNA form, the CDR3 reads TGTGCCAGCAGCTTAGTCGGGGGAGAGACCCAGTACTTC. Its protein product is CASSLVGGETQYF.

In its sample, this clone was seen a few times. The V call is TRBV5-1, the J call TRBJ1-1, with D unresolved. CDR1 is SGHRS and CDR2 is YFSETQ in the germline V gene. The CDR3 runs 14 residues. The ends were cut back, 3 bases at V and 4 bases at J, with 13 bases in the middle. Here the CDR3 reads CASSSGGWTTEAFF. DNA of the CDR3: TGCGCCAGCAGCTCTGGAGGTTGGACCACTGAAGCTTTCTTT.

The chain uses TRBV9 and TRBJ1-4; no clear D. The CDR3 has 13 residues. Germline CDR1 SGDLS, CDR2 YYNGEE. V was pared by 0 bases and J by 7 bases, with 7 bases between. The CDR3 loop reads CASSVAVGEKLFF. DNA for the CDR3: TGTGCCAGCAGCGTAGCGGTTGGTGAAAAACTGTTTTTT.

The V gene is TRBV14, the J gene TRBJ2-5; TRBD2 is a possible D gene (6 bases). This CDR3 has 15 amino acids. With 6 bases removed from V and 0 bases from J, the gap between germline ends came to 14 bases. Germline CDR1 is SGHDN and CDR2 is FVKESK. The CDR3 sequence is CASSSIRDYQETQYF. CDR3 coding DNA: TGTGCCAGCAGTTCTATCCGGGACTACCAAGAGACCCAGTACTTC.